The 6 T cell receptor beta chains given below trace back to one sample, sequenced in a study of chemoradiotherapy in HPV16-positive cancers. The method was immunoSEQ multiplex PCR; TCRdb's version includes in-frame clones alone and lacks a portion of them. The repertoire consists of 30,000 to 40,000 clones, with roughly 90% occurring once and the leading ten covering roughly 3.6%. The sequencing here drew on blood, taken from a patient who underwent chemoradiotherapy. These receptors originate from a human donor with HPV-associated anogenital cancer.

The CDR3 nucleotides are TGTGCCAGCAGGGCCGGGGGTCAGGAGACCCAGTACTTC. Residues: CASRAGGQETQYF. This sequence joins TRBV28 and TRBJ2-5, with D perhaps matching TRBD2 (6 bases). Trimming stripped 6 bases from V and 5 bases from J, with 13 bases between. Germline V gene data show CDR1 as MDHEN and CDR2 as SYDVKM. The CDR3 sequence is 13 residues long.

The chain couples TRBV30 to TRBJ2-1; TRBD2 matches 13 bases. CDR1 and CDR2 (germline): GTSNPN, SVGIG (reference sequence). V lost 0 bases and J lost 8; bases outside the gene matches: 4. The CDR3 loop spans 15 amino acids. The CDR3 sequence: CAWSVLAGGPYEQFF. CDR3 coding DNA: TGTGCCTGGAGTGTACTAGCGGGGGGGCCATATGAGCAGTTCTTC.

The gene calls are TRBV9 and TRBJ2-6, with D perhaps TRBD2 (6 bases). CDR1 and CDR2 (germline): SGDLS, YYNGEE. Trimming left V 4 bases short and J 0 bases short, with 17 bases between. CDR3 length: 18 amino acids. The CDR3 DNA is TGTGCCAGCAGCACCTCGGGGGTCATACGCTCTGGGGCCAACGTCCTGACTTTC. Translation: CASSTSGVIRSGANVLTF.

The V call is TRBV19, the J call TRBJ1-1; 11 bases are a match to TRBD1. V shed 5 bases, J shed 1 base, and the junction held 3 bases outside the gene matches. The germline gives CDR1 LNHDA, CDR2 SQIVND (reference sequence). This CDR3 contains 15 residues. The CDR3 sequence: CASSPGTGGNTEAFF. The CDR3 DNA reads TGTGCCAGTAGTCCTGGGACAGGGGGGAACACTGAAGCTTTCTTT.

The chain recombines TRBV7-8 with TRBJ1-2; unclear D gene. The V gene lost 5 bases and the J gene lost 0 bases, with 10 bases spanning the gap. CDR3 length: 14 residues. In germline, CDR1 is SGHVS, CDR2 FQNEAQ. The CDR3 here is CASSPAGTNYGYTF. CDR3 DNA: TGTGCCAGCAGCCCCGCCGGGACTAACTATGGCTACACCTTC.

This rearrangement joins TRBV5-1 to TRBJ1-2; TRBD1 matches 9 bases. The length of the CDR3 is 13 residues. Germline V lookup: CDR1 SGHRS, CDR2 YFSETQ. Trimming at V came to 4 bases and at J to 4 bases, leaving 2 bases not matched to a gene. The CDR3 DNA sequence: TGCGCCAGCAGCGTGGACAGGGGCTATGGCTACACCTTC. Translated, it gives CASSVDRGYGYTF.